These T cell receptor beta chains were read from a single sample in a study of vaccination and CD4 T cells after COVID-19. Their recognized antigens are unknown. TCRdb re-analysed the PCR reads in MiXCR, keeping a single row per CDR3 protein. This sample has approximately 15,000 distinct CDR3 sequences; around 40% occur once, and the top ten carry about 6%. Specimen: CD4+ T cells from blood, cultured in vitro, collected before SARS-CoV-2 vaccination. The receptors derive from a human donor who had recovered from COVID-19. CDR3s include the opening cysteine and the closing phenylalanine or tryptophan. The D gene is left open where the match is weak. Size values are once, few and many counts, or a class for expanded clones, and some rows have none.

NA	NA	TRBV28	TRBJ1-2	CASSLHATNSGYTF	TGTGCCAGCAGTTTACACGCAACCAATAGCGGCTACACCTTC
NA	NA	TRBV19	TRBJ1-2	CASTGPGPASTAYGYTF	TGTGCCAGTACCGGCCCGGGACCGGCTTCGACAGCCTATGGCTACACCTTC
few	TRBD1	TRBV6-1	TRBJ1-1	CASRVDRVGTEAFF	TGTGCCAGCAGGGTAGACAGGGTTGGTACTGAAGCTTTCTTT
few	NA	TRBV2	TRBJ2-2	CASVGARTGELFF	TGTGCCAGCGTGGGGGCGCGAACCGGGGAGCTGTTTTTT
NA	NA	TRBV30	TRBJ1-2	CAWSVGVRGNYGYTF	TGTGCCTGGAGTGTAGGAGTAAGGGGCAACTATGGCTACACCTTC
few	TRBD1	TRBV6-1	TRBJ1-6	CASSPGQGVAPLHF	TGTGCCAGCAGCCCCGGACAGGGGGTCGCACCCCTCCACTTT
NA	NA	TRBV12-3/TRBV12-4	TRBJ2-1	CASSLQLGLGQFF	TGTGCCAGCAGTTTACAATTGGGCCTGGGACAGTTCTTC
NA	TRBD1	TRBV7-3	TRBJ2-3	CASSLTGTGGSTDTQYF	TGTGCCAGCAGCTTAACGGGGACAGGGGGGAGCACAGATACGCAGTATTTT
few	NA	TRBV19	TRBJ2-1	CASSTRTPSSYNEQFF	TGTGCCAGTAGTACACGTACTCCGAGCTCCTACAATGAGCAGTTCTTC
NA	NA	TRBV7-2	TRBJ1-1	CASSLGKGQAFF	TGTGCCAGCAGCTTAGGAAAAGGGCAAGCTTTCTTT
NA	NA	TRBV5-1	TRBJ2-5	CASSFQETQYF	TGCGCCAGCAGCTTCCAAGAGACCCAGTACTTC
few	NA	TRBV15	TRBJ2-1	CATSRDPSGVYNEQFF	TGTGCCACCAGCAGAGATCCCAGCGGTGTCTACAATGAGCAGTTCTTC
NA	NA	TRBV7-2	TRBJ2-3	CASSLVAEFTDTQYF	TGTGCCAGCAGCTTAGTAGCGGAGTTCACAGATACGCAGTATTTT